This TCR beta chain was identified in a study of identical twins. Study-wide points: Alpha sequences that were out-of-frame and twin-shared showed an excess of low generation probability.

In every case, the donor was a healthy Caucasian. TCRdb ran MiXCR on the 5' RACE reads and lists one entry per CDR3 protein. This sample has fewer than 500,000 distinct CDR3 sequences, with 20% to 25% found just once. V shed 0 bases and J 2 bases; nucleotides not matched to a gene: 10. CDR1 is SGDLS and CDR2 is YYNGEE in the germline V gene. The CDR3 is 18 amino acids. In its sample, this clonotype was seen a few times. Its antigen is unknown. The same sample was also used in a study of T cells expressing NK-cell markers. This second study notes: The study sequenced eight donors, seven HCMV-seropositive and one seronegative.

This chain connects TRBV9 to TRBJ2-3; 9 bases fit TRBD2. The origin of this receptor is a woman aged 18-29 years in good health. The sequencing input was CD4+ T cells sorted from blood. Here the CDR3 DNA reads TGTGCCAGCAGCGTAGGGGTAATAGCGGGGGTCACCACAGATACGCAGTATTTT. Translation: CASSVGVIAGVTTDTQYF.